This T cell receptor (beta chain) emerged from a study of control samples from healthy donors and cancer patients. With 5 bases removed from V and 5 bases from J, the gap between germline ends came to 10 bases. CDR3 length equals 11 residues. Germline V CDR1 and CDR2: SQVTM, ANQGSEA. Libraries were prepared by immunoSEQ multiplex PCR; TCRdb keeps only in-frame clonotypes and omits some of them. This sample has about 69,000 clones, with roughly 80% found just once. The chain links TRBV29-1 to TRBJ2-7; perhaps TRBD2 as D (5 bases). The sequence derives from a woman aged 45-65 years with lung cancer. Sequenced material: PBMCs. Written as DNA, the CDR3 is TGCAGCGTTCCGTGGGGAGACGAGCAGTACTTC. It translates to CSVPWGDEQYF.